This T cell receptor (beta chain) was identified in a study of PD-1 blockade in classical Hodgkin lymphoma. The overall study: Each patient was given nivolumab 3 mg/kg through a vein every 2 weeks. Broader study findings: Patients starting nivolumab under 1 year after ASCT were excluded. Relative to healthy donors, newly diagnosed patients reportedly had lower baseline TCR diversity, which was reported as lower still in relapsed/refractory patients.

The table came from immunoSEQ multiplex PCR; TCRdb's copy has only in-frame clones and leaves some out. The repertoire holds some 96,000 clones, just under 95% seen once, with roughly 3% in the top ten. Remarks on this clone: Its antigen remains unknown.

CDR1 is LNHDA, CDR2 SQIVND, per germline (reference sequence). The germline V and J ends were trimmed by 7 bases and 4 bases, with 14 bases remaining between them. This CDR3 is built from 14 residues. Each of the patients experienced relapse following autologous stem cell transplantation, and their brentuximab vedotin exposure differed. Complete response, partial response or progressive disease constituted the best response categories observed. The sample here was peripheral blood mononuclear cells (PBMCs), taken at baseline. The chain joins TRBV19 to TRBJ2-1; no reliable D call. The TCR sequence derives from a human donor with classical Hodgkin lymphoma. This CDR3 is CASKSAEQYNEQFF. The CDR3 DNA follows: TGTGCCAGTAAATCTGCCGAGCAATACAATGAGCAGTTCTTC. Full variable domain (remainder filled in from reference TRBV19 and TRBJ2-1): DGGITQSPKYLFRKEGQNVTLSCEQNLNHDAMYWYRQDPGQGLRLIYYSQIVNDFQKGDIAEGYSVSREKKESFPLTVTSAQKNPTAFYLCASKSAEQYNEQFFGPGTRLTVL.